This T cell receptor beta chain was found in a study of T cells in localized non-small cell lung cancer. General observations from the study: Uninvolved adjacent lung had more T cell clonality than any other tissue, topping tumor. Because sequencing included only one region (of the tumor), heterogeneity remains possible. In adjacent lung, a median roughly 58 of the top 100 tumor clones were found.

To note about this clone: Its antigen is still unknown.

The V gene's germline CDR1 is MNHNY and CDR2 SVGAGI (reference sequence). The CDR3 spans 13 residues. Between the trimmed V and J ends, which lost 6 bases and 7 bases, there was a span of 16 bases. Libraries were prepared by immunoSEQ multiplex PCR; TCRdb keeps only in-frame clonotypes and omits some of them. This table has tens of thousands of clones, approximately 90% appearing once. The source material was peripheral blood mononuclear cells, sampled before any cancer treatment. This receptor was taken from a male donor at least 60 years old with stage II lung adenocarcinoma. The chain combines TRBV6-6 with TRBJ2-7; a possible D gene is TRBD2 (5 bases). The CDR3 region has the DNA TGTGCCAGCAGCCCCGACATACTAGGTGAGCAGTACTTC. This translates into CASSPDILGEQYF.